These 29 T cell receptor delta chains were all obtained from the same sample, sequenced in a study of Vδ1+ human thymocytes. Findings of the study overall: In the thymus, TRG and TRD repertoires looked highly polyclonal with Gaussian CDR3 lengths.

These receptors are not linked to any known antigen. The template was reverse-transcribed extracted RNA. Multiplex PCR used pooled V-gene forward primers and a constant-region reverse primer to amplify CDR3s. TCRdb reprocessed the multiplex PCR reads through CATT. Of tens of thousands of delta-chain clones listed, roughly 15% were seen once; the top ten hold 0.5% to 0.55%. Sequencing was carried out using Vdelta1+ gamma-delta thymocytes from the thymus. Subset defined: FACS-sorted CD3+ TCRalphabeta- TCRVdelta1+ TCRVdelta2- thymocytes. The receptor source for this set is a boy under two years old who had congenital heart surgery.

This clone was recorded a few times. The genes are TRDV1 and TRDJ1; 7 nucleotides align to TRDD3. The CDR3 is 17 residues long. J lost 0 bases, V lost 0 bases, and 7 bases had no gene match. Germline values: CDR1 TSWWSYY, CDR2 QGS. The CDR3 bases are TGTGCTCTTGGGGAACTTAGGGGATGGGGGAACACCGATAAACTCATCTTT. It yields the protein CALGELRGWGNTDKLIF.

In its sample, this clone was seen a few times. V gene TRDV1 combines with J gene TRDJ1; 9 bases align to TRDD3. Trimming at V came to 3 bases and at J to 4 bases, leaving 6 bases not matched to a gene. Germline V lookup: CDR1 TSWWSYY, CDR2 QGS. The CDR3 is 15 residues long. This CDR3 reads CALGDPGIRFDKLIF. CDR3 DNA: TGTGCTCTTGGGGACCCGGGGATACGCTTCGATAAACTCATCTTT.

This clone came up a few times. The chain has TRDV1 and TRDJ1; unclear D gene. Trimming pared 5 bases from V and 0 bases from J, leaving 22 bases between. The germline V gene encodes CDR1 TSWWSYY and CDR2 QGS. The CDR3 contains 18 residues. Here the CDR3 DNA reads TGTGCTCTTGGGACCCTCGCTTCACCCCTGAGGGACACCGATAAACTCATCTTT. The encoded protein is CALGTLASPLRDTDKLIF.

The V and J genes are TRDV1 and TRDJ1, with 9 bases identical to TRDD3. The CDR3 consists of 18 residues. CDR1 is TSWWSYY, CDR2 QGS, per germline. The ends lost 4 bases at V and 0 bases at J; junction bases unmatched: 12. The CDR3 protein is CALGGLFRGIHHTDKLIF. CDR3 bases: TGTGCTCTTGGGGGACTATTCCGGGGGATACATCACACCGATAAACTCATCTTT.

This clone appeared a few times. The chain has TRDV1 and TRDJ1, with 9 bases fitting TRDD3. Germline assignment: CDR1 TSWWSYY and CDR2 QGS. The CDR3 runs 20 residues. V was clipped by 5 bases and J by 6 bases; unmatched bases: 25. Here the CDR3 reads CALGNPGGPNRLGECYKLIF. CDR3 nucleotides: TGTGCTCTTGGGAACCCGGGAGGCCCTAACCGACTGGGGGAATGTTATAAACTCATCTTT.

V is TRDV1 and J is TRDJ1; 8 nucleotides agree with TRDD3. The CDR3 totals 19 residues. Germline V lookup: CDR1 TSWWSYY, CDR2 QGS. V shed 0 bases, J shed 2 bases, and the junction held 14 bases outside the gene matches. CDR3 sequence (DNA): TGTGCTCTTGGGGAACTTCACACGGCGAAACTGGGGGGTACCGATAAACTCATCTTT. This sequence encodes CALGELHTAKLGGTDKLIF.

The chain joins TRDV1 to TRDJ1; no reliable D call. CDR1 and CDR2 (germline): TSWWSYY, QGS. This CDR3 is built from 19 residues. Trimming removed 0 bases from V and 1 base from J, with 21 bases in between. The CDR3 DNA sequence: TGTGCTCTTGGGGAACTGGTTTCCCTGCCACCGCTTTTCACCGATAAACTCATCTTT. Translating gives CALGELVSLPPLFTDKLIF.

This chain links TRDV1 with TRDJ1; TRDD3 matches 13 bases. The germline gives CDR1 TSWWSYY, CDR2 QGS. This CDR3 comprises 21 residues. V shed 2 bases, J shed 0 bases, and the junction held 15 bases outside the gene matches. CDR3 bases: TGTGCTCTTGGGGAATACCCTACGCCCCACTGGGGGATACGAAACACCGATAAACTCATCTTT. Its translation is CALGEYPTPHWGIRNTDKLIF.

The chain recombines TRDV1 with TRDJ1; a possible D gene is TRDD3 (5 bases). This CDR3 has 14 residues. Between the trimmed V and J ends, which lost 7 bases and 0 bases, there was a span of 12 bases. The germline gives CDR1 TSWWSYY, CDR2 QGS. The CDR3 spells CALARLGYTDKLIF. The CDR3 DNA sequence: TGTGCTCTTGCCCGTTTGGGGTACACCGATAAACTCATCTTT.

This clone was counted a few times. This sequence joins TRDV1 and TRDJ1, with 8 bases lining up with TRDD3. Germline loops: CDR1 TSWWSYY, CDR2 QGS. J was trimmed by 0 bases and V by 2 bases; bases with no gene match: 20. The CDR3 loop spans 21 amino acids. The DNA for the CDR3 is TGTGCTCTTGGGGAATCCGACTTCCTTCCGGGGATACAGGGGTACACCGATAAACTCATCTTT. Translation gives CALGESDFLPGIQGYTDKLIF.

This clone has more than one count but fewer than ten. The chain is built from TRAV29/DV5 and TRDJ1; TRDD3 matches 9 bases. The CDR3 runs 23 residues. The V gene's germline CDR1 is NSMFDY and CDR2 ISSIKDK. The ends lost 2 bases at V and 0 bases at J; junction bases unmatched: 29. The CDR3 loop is CAARDCSYPKLLGDTKYTDKLIF. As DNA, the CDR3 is TGTGCAGCAAGGGATTGTTCCTACCCGAAACTACTGGGGGACACGAAGTACACCGATAAACTCATCTTT.

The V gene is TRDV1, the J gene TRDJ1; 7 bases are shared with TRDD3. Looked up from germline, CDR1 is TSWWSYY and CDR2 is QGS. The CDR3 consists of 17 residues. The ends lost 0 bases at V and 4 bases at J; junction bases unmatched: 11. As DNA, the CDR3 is TGTGCTCTTGGGGAACTTTGCTACCGGGGGGATCACGATAAACTCATCTTT. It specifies CALGELCYRGDHDKLIF.

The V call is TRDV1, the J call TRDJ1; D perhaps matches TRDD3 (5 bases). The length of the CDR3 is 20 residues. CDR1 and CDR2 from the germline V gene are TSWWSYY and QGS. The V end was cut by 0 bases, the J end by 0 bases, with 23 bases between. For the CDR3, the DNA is TGTGCTCTTGGGGAACTGGTCGTCCCCGCCGGGATGGGGTACACCGATAAACTCATCTTT. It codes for CALGELVVPAGMGYTDKLIF.

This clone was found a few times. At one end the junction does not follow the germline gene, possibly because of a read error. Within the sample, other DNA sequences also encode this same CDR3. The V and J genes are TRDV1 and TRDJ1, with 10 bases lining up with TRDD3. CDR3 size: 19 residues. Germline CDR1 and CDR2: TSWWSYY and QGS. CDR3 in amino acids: CALGGYFLPGTGYTDKLIF. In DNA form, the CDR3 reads TGTGCCCTTGGGGGATACTTCCTACCGGGAACGGGGTACACCGATAAACTCATCTTT.

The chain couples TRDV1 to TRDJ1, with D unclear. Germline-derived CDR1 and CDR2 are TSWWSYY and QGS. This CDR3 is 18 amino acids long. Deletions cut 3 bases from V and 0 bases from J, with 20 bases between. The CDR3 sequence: CALGDPSTIRPNTDKLIF. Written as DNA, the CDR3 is TGTGCTCTTGGGGACCCGTCTACGATTCGGCCAAACACCGATAAACTCATCTTT.

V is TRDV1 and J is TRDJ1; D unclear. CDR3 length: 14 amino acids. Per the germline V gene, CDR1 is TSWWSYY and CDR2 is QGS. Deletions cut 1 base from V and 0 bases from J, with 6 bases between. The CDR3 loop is CALGEPRYTDKLIF. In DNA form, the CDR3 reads TGTGCTCTTGGGGAACCGAGGTACACCGATAAACTCATCTTT.

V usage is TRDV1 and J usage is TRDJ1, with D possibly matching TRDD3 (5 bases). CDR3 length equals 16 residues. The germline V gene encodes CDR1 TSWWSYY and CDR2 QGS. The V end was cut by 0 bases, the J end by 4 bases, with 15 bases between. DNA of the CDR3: TGTGCTCTTGGGGAACTCTGGCTGGGTTTCGGCGATAAACTCATCTTT. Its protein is CALGELWLGFGDKLIF.

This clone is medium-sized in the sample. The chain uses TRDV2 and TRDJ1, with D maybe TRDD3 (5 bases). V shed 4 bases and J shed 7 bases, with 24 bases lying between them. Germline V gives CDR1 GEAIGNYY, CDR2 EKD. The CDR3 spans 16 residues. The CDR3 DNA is TGTGCCTGTGAGAGAATGGGGAACAACCTCAACCCTAAACTCATCTTT. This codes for CACERMGNNLNPKLIF.

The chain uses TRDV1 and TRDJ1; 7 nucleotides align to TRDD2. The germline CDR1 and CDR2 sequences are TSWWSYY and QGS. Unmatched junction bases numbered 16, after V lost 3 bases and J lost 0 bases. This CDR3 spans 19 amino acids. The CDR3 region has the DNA TGTGCTCTTGGGGACTCTTTCCTACCCCGTACTGGAGACACCGATAAACTCATCTTT. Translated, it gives CALGDSFLPRTGDTDKLIF.

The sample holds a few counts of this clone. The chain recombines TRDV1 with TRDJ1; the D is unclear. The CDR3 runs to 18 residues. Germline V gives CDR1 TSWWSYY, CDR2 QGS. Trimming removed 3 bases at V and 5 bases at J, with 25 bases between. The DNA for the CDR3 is TGTGCTCTTGGGGACCCTAACCTCCCTGGTACGAGTTCGGATAAACTCATCTTT. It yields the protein CALGDPNLPGTSSDKLIF.

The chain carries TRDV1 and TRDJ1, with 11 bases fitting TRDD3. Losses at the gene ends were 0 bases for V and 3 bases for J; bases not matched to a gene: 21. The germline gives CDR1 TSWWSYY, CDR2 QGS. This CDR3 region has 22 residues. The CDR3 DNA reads TGTGCTCTTGGGGAACTTCAACCCAGACCAATAAGTGGGGGATACGCTTCCGATAAACTCATCTTT. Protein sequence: CALGELQPRPISGGYASDKLIF.

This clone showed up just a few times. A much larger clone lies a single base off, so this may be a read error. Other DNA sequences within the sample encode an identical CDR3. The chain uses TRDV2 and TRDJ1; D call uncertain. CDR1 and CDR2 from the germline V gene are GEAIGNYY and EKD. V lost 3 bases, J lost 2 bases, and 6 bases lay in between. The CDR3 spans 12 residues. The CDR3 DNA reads TGTGCCTGTGACCCAGTTACCGATAAACTCATCTTT. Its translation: CACDPVTDKLIF.

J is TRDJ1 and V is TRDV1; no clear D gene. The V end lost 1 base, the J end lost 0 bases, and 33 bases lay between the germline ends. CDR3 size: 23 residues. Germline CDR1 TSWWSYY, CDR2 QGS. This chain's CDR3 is CALGEPLSGRQVVTFFYTDKLIF. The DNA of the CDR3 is TGTGCTCTTGGGGAACCCCTTTCCGGGCGGCAGGTGGTGACATTCTTTTACACCGATAAACTCATCTTT.

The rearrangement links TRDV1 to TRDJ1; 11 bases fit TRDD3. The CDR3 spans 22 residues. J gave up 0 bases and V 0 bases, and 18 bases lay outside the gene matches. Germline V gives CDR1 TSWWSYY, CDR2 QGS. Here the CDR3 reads CALGELSTLGGYGPMYTDKLIF. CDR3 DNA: TGTGCTCTTGGGGAACTAAGTACGCTTGGGGGATACGGCCCTATGTACACCGATAAACTCATCTTT.

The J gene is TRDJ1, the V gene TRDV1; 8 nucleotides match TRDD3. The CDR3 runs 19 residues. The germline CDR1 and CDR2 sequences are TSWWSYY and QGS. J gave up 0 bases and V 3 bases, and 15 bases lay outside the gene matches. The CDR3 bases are TGTGCTCTTGGGGACCGCTACGAGGGATACGGGGGGTACACCGATAAACTCATCTTT. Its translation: CALGDRYEGYGGYTDKLIF.

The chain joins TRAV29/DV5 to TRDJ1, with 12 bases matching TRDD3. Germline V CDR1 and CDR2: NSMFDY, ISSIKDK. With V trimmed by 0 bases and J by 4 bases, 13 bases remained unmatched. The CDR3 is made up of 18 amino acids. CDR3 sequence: CAASGSPDWGIQVDKLIF. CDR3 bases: TGTGCAGCAAGCGGTTCTCCCGACTGGGGGATACAAGTCGATAAACTCATCTTT. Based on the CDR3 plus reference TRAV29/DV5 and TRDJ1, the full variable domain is DQQVKQNSPSLSVQEGRISILNCDYTNSMFDYFLWYKKYPAEGPTFLISISSIKDKNEDGRFTVFLNKSAKHLSLHIVPSQPGDSAVYFCAASGSPDWGIQVDKLIFGKGTRVTVEP.

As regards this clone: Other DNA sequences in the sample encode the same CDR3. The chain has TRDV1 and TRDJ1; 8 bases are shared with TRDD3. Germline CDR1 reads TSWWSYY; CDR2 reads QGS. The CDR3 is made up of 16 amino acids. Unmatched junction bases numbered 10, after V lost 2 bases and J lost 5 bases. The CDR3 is CALGEFGGGIRDKLIF. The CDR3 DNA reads TGTGCTCTTGGGGAATTCGGCGGAGGGATACGTGATAAACTCATCTTT.

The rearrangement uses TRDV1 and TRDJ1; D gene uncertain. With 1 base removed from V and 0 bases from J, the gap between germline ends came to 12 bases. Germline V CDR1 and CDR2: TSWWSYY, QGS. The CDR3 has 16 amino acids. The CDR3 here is CALGEQEVLNTDKLIF. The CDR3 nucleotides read TGTGCTCTTGGGGAACAAGAGGTCCTGAACACCGATAAACTCATCTTT.

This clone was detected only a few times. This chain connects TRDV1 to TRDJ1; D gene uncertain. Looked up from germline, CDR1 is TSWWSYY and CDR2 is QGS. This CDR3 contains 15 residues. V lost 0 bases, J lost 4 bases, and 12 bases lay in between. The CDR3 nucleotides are TGTGCTCTTGGGGAACTGTGGCCATCCGGCGATAAACTCATCTTT. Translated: CALGELWPSGDKLIF.